Shown below are 21 T cell receptor beta chains from a single sample sequenced in a study of radiotherapy plus CTLA-4 blockade in lung cancer. The protocol was immunoSEQ multiplex PCR, while the TCRdb copy is restricted to in-frame clones and leaves out a portion. Seen here are 75,000 to 95,000 clones, approximately 82% observed once, and the top ten hold roughly 24%. Specimen: peripheral blood, collected from a patient treated with radiotherapy plus ipilimumab. These receptors all stem from a human donor with non-small cell lung cancer that progressed on radiotherapy plus ipilimumab.

The V gene is TRBV27, the J gene TRBJ1-2; 8 positions agree with TRBD1. Trimming cost V 6 bases and J 5 bases; bases outside gene matches: 2. There are 12 residues in the CDR3. CDR1 is MNHEY, CDR2 SMNVEV, per germline (reference sequence). CDR3 nucleotides: TGTGCCAGCAGCGACAGGGGTTATGGCTACACCTTC. It codes for CASSDRGYGYTF.

As regards this clone: In the same sample, other DNA sequences code for this CDR3. CDR3 sequence reads: CASSRGLGTEAFF. The CDR3, as DNA: TGTGCCAGTAGTAGGGGGCTGGGGACTGAAGCTTTCTTT. The chain has TRBV19 and TRBJ1-1; a weak D match, TRBD1 (6 bases). Germline V gives CDR1 LNHDA, CDR2 SQIVND (reference sequence). This CDR3 is 13 amino acids long. The V gene lost 4 bases and the J gene lost 5 bases, with 11 bases spanning the gap.

The J gene is TRBJ2-2, the V gene TRBV6-1; no clear D. The germline gives CDR1 MNHNS, CDR2 SASEGT. V lost 4 bases and J 5 bases, leaving 14 bases between the germline ends. CDR3 length equals 15 residues. In DNA, the CDR3 is TGTGCCAGCAGTGTTGAGGCTATAGGGACCGGGGAGCTGTTTTTT. Protein sequence: CASSVEAIGTGELFF.

The chain carries TRBV5-4 and TRBJ1-1; perhaps TRBD1 as D (5 bases). There are 15 residues in the CDR3. Germline CDR1 and CDR2: SGHNT and YYREEE (reference sequence). Trimming left V 4 bases short and J 0 bases short, with 13 bases between. CDR3 coding DNA: TGTGCCAGCAGCGGGACGGAGAGGCTGAACACTGAAGCTTTCTTT. Residues: CASSGTERLNTEAFF.

This rearrangement joins TRBV7-2 to TRBJ2-1; 10 positions match TRBD2. This CDR3 has 15 amino acids. The V gene end was trimmed by 1 base and the J gene end by 12 bases; junction bases not matched to a gene: 9. Germline lookup yields CDR1 SGHTA and CDR2 FQGNSA. The CDR3 sequence: CASSLGLAGVARQFF. The CDR3 DNA sequence: TGTGCCAGCAGCTTAGGTCTAGCGGGAGTTGCGCGGCAGTTCTTC.

The genes are TRBV29-1 and TRBJ2-1; 10 bases line up with TRBD2. Germline V gene lookup returns CDR1 SQVTM and CDR2 ANQGSEA. The CDR3 is 15 amino acids. The V and J ends lost 5 bases and 2 bases, in that order; junction bases with no gene match: 6. CDR3 sequence: CSVRSSGSAYNEQFF. DNA for the CDR3: TGCAGCGTTAGGTCTAGCGGGAGTGCCTACAATGAGCAGTTCTTC.

The sample holds one count of this clone. V gene TRBV7-2 combines with J gene TRBJ2-3; 7 nucleotides match TRBD2. Germline-derived CDR1 and CDR2 are SGHTA and FQGNSA. There are 13 residues in the CDR3. J was trimmed by 5 bases and V by 5 bases; bases with no gene match: 4. CDR3: CASSRSGEDTQYF. As DNA, the CDR3 is TGTGCCAGCAGCCGGAGCGGGGAAGATACGCAGTATTTT.

This chain connects TRBV28 to TRBJ1-4; 7 nucleotides match TRBD1. V lost 3 bases to trimming and J lost 8 bases; unmatched junction nucleotides: 12. CDR3 length: 16 amino acids. The germline V gene encodes CDR1 MDHEN and CDR2 SYDVKM. In DNA, the CDR3 is TGTGCCAGCAGTTTTCCCAGGACAGGCTGGAACGAAAAACTGTTTTTT. It encodes CASSFPRTGWNEKLFF.

V gene TRBV4-2 combines with J gene TRBJ2-3; TRBD2 aligns across 12 bases. The CDR3 is made up of 18 amino acids. J lost 0 bases, V lost 1 base, and 5 bases had no gene match. CDR1 LGHNA and CDR2 YNFKEQ come from the germline V gene. CDR3 coding DNA: TGTGCCAGCAGCCAAGGGCTAGCGGGAGGGCCTAGCACAGATACGCAGTATTTT. The encoded protein is CASSQGLAGGPSTDTQYF.

The V call is TRBV2, the J call TRBJ2-3; 11 positions match TRBD2. The CDR3 totals 16 residues. Per germline, CDR1 SNHLY and CDR2 FYNNEI. The V gene end was trimmed by 2 bases and the J gene end by 2 bases; junction bases not matched to a gene: 3. The CDR3 bases are TGTGCCAGCAGTGAACCGGGACTAGCGGTCACAGATACGCAGTATTTT. Protein sequence: CASSEPGLAVTDTQYF. Based on the CDR3 plus reference TRBV2 and TRBJ2-3, the full variable domain is EPEVTQTPSHQVTQMGQEVILRCVPISNHLYFYWYRQILGQKVEFLVSFYNNEISEKSEIFDDQFSVERPDGSNFTLKIRSTKLEDSAMYFCASSEPGLAVTDTQYFGPGTRLTVL.

The rearrangement uses TRBV19 and TRBJ2-5, with 7 bases that match TRBD1. Germline V lookup: CDR1 LNHDA, CDR2 SQIVND (reference sequence). J was trimmed by 1 base and V by 3 bases; bases with no gene match: 17. The CDR3 extends over 19 amino acids. CDR3 in DNA: TGTGCCAGTAGTATTCGACCGGCCACAGGGGCGATCTTCCAAGAGACCCAGTACTTC. Protein sequence: CASSIRPATGAIFQETQYF. The variable domain in full, completed from reference TRBV19 and TRBJ2-5, reads DGGITQSPKYLFRKEGQNVTLSCEQNLNHDAMYWYRQDPGQGLRLIYYSQIVNDFQKGDIAEGYSVSREKKESFPLTVTSAQKNPTAFYLCASSIRPATGAIFQETQYFGPGTRLLVL.

This clone was counted a single time. The chain carries TRBV9 and TRBJ2-7; D is possibly TRBD2 (6 bases). Trimming removed 0 bases from V and 6 bases from J, with 19 bases in between. Germline V CDR1 and CDR2: SGDLS, YYNGEE. CDR3 length: 16 residues. CDR3 loop: CASSVGWGGAPGEQYF. Here the CDR3 DNA reads TGTGCCAGCAGCGTAGGGTGGGGCGGGGCGCCTGGCGAGCAGTACTTC.

With respect to this clone: It may be a read error: a sequence one base away is much more abundant. The chain employs TRBV6-6 and TRBJ2-2; 8 bases map to TRBD1. This CDR3 has 13 residues. The V and J ends lost 6 bases and 3 bases, in that order; junction bases with no gene match: 0. CDR1 MNHNY and CDR2 SVGAGI come from the germline V gene (reference sequence). CDR3: CASRDRDTGELFF. The CDR3 coding sequence is TGTGCCAGCAGGGACAGGGACACCGGGGAGCTGTTTTTT.

The chain combines TRBV5-1 with TRBJ2-7; D uncertain. Deletions cut 6 bases from V and 3 bases from J, with 10 bases between. The CDR3 loop spans 12 amino acids. Germline CDR1 and CDR2: SGHRS and YFSETQ. The CDR3 protein is CASTNRFYEQYF. The CDR3 DNA reads TGCGCCAGCACCAACCGATTCTACGAGCAGTACTTC.

The chain joins TRBV27 to TRBJ2-1; D unresolved. The CDR3 is made up of 11 amino acids. Germline-derived CDR1 and CDR2 are MNHEY and SMNVEV (reference sequence). Trimming took off 1 base at V and 9 bases at J, with 4 bases between the two ends. The CDR3, as DNA: TGTGCCAGCAGTTTATATGGTGAGCAGTTCTTC. Protein product: CASSLYGEQFF.

The V and J genes are TRBV7-9 and TRBJ2-1, with D unclear. Germline V gives CDR1 SEHNR, CDR2 FQNEAQ (reference sequence). The CDR3 extends over 13 amino acids. Trimming left V 3 bases short and J 0 bases short, with 3 bases between. CDR3 DNA sequence: TGTGCCAGCAGCTTGGGCTCCTACAATGAGCAGTTCTTC. As protein: CASSLGSYNEQFF.

The V and J genes are TRBV2 and TRBJ1-2; tentative D call: TRBD1 (5 bases). The germline V and J ends were trimmed by 4 bases and 2 bases, with 14 bases remaining between them. In germline, CDR1 is SNHLY, CDR2 FYNNEI. The CDR3 contains 15 residues. CDR3 DNA sequence: TGTGCCAGCAGTGGGTTGAAGGGGAGGAACTATGGCTACACCTTC. Translated: CASSGLKGRNYGYTF.

This rearrangement joins TRBV7-9 to TRBJ2-2; no reliable D call. The V gene's germline CDR1 is SEHNR and CDR2 FQNEAQ (reference sequence). The germline V and J ends were trimmed by 5 bases and 4 bases, with 20 bases remaining between them. The CDR3 covers 17 residues. CDR3 DNA: TGTGCCAGCAGCCAGGAGATCCCCCTAAAACCCACCGGGGAGCTGTTTTTT. Protein product: CASSQEIPLKPTGELFF.

V is TRBV5-1 and J is TRBJ1-3, with D possibly being TRBD1 (6 bases). The CDR3 spans 18 residues. CDR1 and CDR2 (germline): SGHRS, YFSETQ. The germline V and J ends were trimmed by 0 bases and 4 bases, with 20 bases remaining between them. The CDR3 DNA is TGCGCCAGCAGCTTGGCACCGGGAGGGGGAACGTCGGGAAACACCATATATTTT. Encoded protein: CASSLAPGGGTSGNTIYF.

This chain joins TRBV5-1 and TRBJ2-5; either TRBD1 or TRBD2 may fit D (5 bases each). Germline V gene sequence: CDR1 SGHRS, CDR2 YFSETQ. Trimming took 5 bases from V and 4 from J, leaving 15 bases between them. CDR3 length: 14 amino acids. CDR3 loop: CASRYTGDGETQYF. CDR3 DNA: TGCGCCAGCAGGTACACCGGGGACGGAGAGACCCAGTACTTC. Full variable domain (rest looked up from reference TRBV5-1 and TRBJ2-5): KAGVTQTPRYLIKTRGQQVTLSCSPISGHRSVSWYQQTPGQGLQFLFEYFSETQRNKGNFPGRFSGRQFSNSRSEMNVSTLELGDSALYLCASRYTGDGETQYFGPGTRLLVL.

This chain connects TRBV28 to TRBJ2-7; TRBD1 matches 7 bases. The V gene end was trimmed by 4 bases and the J gene end by 0 bases; junction bases not matched to a gene: 9. CDR3 length: 16 residues. Germline V gives CDR1 MDHEN, CDR2 SYDVKM. CDR3 sequence (DNA): TGTGCCAGCAGTTCGCAGACAGGGACCCACTCCTACGAGCAGTACTTC. Protein: CASSSQTGTHSYEQYF.